This T cell receptor beta chain was found in a study of regulatory T cells in long-lasting Graves disease. Study results and limitations: Owing to a sample size that was small, accuracy may have been reduced.

Germline V gene sequence: CDR1 SGHTA, CDR2 FQGTGA. CDR3 size: 14 residues. Between the trimmed V and J ends, which lost 5 bases and 5 bases, there was a span of 15 bases. As to time point: persistent/refractory GD, antithyroid drugs over 5 years with positive TRAb. RNA from PBMCs was the source of the TCR library. EDTA tubes collected 7.5 to 9.5 milliliters of peripheral blood. The sample holds many counts of this clonotype. What it binds is unknown. Relying on iRepertoire HTBI primers and Arm-PCR of CDR3 regions, the team built TCR beta libraries. TCRdb itself ran the multiplex PCR reads through MiXCR, one entry per CDR3 protein. Here the sample spans some 280,000 distinct CDR3 sequences, around 21% being singletons.

The sequences come from peripheral blood mononuclear cells (PBMCs), collected when the disease was refractory, from a patient treated with antithyroid drugs. The chain joins TRBV7-3 to TRBJ1-1; no firm D call. The source is a female donor with Graves disease. This CDR3 is CASSAGSRETEAFF. The DNA of the CDR3 is TGTGCCAGCAGCGCTGGGTCACGGGAGACTGAAGCTTTCTTT.